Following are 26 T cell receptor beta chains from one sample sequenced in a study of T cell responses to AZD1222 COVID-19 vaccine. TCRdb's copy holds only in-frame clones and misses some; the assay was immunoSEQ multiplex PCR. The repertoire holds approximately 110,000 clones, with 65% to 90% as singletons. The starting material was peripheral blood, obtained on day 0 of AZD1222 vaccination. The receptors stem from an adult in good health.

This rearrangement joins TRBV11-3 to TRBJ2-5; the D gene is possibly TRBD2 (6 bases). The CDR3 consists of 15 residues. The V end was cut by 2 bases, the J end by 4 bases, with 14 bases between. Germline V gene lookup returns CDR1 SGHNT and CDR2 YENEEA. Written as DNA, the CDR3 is TGTGCCAGCAGCTTATACGGGGAGGCCTCAGAGACCCAGTACTTC. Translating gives CASSLYGEASETQYF.

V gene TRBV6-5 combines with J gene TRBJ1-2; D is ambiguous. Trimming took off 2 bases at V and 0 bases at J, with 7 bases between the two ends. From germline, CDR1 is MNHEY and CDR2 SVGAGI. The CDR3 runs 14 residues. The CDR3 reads CASSYRRTNYGYTF. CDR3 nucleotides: TGTGCCAGCAGTTACCGACGGACTAACTATGGCTACACCTTC.

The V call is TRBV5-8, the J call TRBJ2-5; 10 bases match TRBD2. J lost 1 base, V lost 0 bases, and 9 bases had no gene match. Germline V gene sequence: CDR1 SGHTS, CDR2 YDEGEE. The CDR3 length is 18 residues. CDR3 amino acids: CASSLGLAGAGSQETQYF. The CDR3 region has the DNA TGTGCCAGCAGCTTGGGCCTAGCGGGAGCCGGCTCCCAAGAGACCCAGTACTTC.

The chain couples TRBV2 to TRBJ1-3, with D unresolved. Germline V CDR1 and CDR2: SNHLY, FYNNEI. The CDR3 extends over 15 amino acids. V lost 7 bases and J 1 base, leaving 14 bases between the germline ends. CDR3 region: CASKRGDTSGNTIYF. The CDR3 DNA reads TGTGCCAGCAAACGGGGAGATACATCTGGAAACACCATATATTTT.

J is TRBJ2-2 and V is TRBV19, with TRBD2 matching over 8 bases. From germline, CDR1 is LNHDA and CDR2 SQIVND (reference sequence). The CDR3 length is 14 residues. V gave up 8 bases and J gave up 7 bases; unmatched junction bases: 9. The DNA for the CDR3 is TGTGCCAGTTGCCGGCGGGAGGTCGGCGGGGAGCTGTTTTTT. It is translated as CASCRREVGGELFF.

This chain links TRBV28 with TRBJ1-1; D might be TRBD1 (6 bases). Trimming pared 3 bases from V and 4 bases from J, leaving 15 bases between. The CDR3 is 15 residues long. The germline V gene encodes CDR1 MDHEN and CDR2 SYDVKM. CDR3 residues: CASSLPLGGGTEAFF. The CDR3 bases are TGTGCCAGCAGTTTGCCCCTAGGAGGGGGCACTGAAGCTTTCTTT.

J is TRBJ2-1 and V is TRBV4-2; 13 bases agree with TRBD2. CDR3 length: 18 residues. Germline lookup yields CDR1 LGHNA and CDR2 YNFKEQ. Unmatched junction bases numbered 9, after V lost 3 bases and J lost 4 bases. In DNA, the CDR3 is TGTGCCAGCAGCCAGCTAGGGACTAGCGGGGAGGGGTACAATGAGCAGTTCTTC. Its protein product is CASSQLGTSGEGYNEQFF.

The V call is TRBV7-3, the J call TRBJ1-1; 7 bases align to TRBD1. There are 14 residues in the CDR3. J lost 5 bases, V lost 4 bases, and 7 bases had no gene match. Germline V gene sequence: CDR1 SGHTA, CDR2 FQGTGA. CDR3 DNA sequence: TGTGCCAGCAGCTCCCAGGGGGGCTGGACTGAAGCTTTCTTT. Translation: CASSSQGGWTEAFF.

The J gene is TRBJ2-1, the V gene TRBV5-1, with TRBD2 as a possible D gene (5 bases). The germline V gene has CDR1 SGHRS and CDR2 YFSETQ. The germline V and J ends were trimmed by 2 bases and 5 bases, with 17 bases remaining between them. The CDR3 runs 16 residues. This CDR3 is CASSFPTTSGDNEQFF. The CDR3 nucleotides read TGCGCCAGCAGCTTTCCTACCACGTCCGGGGACAATGAGCAGTTCTTC.

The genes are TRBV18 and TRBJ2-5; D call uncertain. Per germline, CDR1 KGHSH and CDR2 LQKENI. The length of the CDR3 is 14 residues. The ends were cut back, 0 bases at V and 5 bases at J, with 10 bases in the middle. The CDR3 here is CASSPPGSSETQYF. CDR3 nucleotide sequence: TGTGCCAGCTCACCACCGGGCTCGTCGGAGACCCAGTACTTC.

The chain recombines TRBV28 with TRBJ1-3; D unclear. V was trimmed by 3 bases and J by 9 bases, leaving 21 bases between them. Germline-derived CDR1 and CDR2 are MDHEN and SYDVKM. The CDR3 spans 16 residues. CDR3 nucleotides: TGTGCCAGCAGTTTCCACCCACAGAGTTCTCAAGGCACCATATATTTT. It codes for CASSFHPQSSQGTIYF.

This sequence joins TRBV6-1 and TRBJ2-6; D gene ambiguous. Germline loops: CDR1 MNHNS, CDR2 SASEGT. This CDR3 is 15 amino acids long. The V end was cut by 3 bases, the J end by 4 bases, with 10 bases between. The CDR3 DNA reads TGTGCCAGCAGTGAGGTTACAGCAGGGGCCAACGTCCTGACTTTC. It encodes CASSEVTAGANVLTF.

CDR3 loop: CASSIPGRLEQYF. The CDR3 DNA follows: TGTGCCAGTAGTATACCTGGACGGTTGGAGCAGTACTTC. The V and J genes are TRBV19 and TRBJ2-7; no definite D call. This CDR3 contains 13 residues. In germline, CDR1 is LNHDA, CDR2 SQIVND (reference sequence). V was clipped by 2 bases and J by 7 bases, with 12 bases between them.

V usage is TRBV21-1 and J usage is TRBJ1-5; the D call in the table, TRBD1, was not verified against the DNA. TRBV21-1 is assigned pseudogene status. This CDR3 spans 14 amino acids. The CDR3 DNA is TGTGCCAGCAGCAAAGACAGGGGTAATCAGCCCCAGCATTTT. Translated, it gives CASSKDRGNQPQHF.

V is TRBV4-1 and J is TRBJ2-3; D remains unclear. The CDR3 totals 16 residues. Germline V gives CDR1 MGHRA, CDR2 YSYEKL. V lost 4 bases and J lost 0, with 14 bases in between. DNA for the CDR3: TGCGCCAGCAGCCTCCAGGTGCCATCTAGCACAGATACGCAGTATTTT. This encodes CASSLQVPSSTDTQYF.

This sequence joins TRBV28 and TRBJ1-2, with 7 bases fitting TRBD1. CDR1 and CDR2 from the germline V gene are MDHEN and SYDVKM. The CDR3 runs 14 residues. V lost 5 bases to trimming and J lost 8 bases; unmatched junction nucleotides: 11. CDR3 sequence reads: CASSKRDRWVGYTF. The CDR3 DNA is TGTGCCAGCAGTAAAAGGGACAGATGGGTAGGCTACACCTTC.

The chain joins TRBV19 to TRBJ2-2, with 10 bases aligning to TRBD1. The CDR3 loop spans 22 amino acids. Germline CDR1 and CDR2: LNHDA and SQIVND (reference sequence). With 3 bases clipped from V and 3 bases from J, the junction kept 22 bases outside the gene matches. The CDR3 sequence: CASSMRDRGFWSPRDHTGELFF. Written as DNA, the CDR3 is TGTGCCAGTAGTATGCGGGACAGGGGTTTTTGGTCCCCCCGTGATCACACCGGGGAGCTGTTTTTT.

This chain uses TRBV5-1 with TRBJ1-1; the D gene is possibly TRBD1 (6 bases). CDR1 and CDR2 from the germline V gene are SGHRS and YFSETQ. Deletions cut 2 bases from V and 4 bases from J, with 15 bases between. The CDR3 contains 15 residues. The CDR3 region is CASSLRAGVTTEAFF. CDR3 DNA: TGCGCCAGCAGCTTAAGGGCAGGGGTGACCACTGAAGCTTTCTTT.

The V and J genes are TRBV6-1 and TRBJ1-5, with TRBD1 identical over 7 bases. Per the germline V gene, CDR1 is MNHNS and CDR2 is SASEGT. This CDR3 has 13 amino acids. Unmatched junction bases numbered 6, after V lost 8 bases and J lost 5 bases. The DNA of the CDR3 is TGTGCCAGCGGGGGACAGTCCCATCAGCCCCAGCATTTT. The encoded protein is CASGGQSHQPQHF.

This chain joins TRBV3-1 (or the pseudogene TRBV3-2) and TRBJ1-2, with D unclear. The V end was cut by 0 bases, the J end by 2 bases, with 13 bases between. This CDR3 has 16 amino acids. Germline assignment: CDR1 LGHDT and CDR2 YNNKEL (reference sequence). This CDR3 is CASSQDSLGRNYGYTF. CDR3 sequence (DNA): TGTGCCAGCAGCCAAGACAGTCTGGGCAGAAACTATGGCTACACCTTC.

CDR3 in amino acids: CASRLAGGKNSGANVLTF. CDR3 nucleotide sequence: TGTGCCAGCAGGCTAGCTGGGGGAAAAAACTCTGGGGCCAACGTCCTGACTTTC. This chain links TRBV7-4 with TRBJ2-6; D may be TRBD1 or TRBD2 (5 bases each). V was shortened by 6 bases and J by 0 bases, with 18 bases between the two germline ends. Germline CDR1 reads SGHVT; CDR2 reads SQSDAQ. There are 18 residues in the CDR3.

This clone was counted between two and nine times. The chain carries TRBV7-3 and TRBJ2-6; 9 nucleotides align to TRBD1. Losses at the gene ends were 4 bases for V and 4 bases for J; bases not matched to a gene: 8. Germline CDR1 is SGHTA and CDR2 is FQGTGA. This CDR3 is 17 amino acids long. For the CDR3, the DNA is TGTGCCAGCAGCTCCCGGGACAGGGTATCGGGGGCCAACGTCCTGACTTTC. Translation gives CASSSRDRVSGANVLTF.

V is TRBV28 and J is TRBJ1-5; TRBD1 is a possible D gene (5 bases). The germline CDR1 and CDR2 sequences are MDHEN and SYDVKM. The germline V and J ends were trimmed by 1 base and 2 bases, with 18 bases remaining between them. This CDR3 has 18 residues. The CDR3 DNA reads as TGTGCCAGCAGTTTATCGGGCGGAGTAACGGGGCGCAATCAGCCCCAGCATTTT. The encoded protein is CASSLSGGVTGRNQPQHF. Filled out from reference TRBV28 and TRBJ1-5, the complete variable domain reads DVKVTQSSRYLVKRTGEKVFLECVQDMDHENMFWYRQDPGLGLRLIYFSYDVKMKEKGDIPEGYSVSREKKERFSLILESASTNQTSMYLCASSLSGGVTGRNQPQHFGDGTRLSIL.

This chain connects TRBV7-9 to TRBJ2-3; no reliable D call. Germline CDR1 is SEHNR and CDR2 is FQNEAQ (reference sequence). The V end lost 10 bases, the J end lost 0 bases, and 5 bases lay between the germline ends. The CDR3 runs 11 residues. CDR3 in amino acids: CATGSTDTQYF. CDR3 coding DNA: TGTGCCACAGGTAGCACAGATACGCAGTATTTT.

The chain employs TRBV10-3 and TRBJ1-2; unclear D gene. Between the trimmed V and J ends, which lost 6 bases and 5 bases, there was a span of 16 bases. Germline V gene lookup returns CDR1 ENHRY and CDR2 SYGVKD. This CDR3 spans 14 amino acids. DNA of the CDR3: TGTGCCATCAGAGTCGACGGTTCTGGGTATGGCTACACCTTC. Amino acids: CAIRVDGSGYGYTF.

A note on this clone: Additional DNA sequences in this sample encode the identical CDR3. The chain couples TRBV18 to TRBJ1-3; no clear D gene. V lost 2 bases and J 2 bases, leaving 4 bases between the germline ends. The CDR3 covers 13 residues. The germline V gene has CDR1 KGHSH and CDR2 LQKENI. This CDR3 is CASSPGPGNTIYF. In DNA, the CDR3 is TGTGCCAGCTCACCAGGGCCTGGAAACACCATATATTTT.